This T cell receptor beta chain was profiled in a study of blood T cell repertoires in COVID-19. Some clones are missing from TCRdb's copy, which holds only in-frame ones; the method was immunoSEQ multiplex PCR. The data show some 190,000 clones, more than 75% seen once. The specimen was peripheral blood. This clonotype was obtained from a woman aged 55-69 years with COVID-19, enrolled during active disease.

The CDR3 here is CASSGVTGRGQPQHF. In DNA, the CDR3 is TGTGCCAGCAGTGGTGTGACAGGGAGAGGTCAGCCCCAGCATTTT. V usage is TRBV27 and J usage is TRBJ1-5; 7 positions match TRBD1. Trimming at V came to 5 bases and at J to 6 bases, leaving 10 bases not matched to a gene. Germline CDR1 is MNHEY and CDR2 is SMNVEV (reference sequence). The CDR3 is 15 amino acids.